These 20 T cell receptor beta chains were sequenced from one sample in a study of cytomegalovirus exposure and HLA in healthy donors. Using immunoSEQ multiplex PCR, the repertoire was profiled, and TCRdb retains in-frame clones only, with some absent. The repertoire holds about 56,000 clones, with around 93% as singletons. The sample comprised PBMCs. These receptors came from a young woman in good health and CMV-seropositive.

CDR3 loop: CSVATGTLNTEAFF. The CDR3 coding sequence is TGCAGCGTTGCCACCGGGACACTCAACACTGAAGCTTTCTTT. J is TRBJ1-1 and V is TRBV29-1, with D possibly TRBD1 on 6 matching bases. There are 14 residues in the CDR3. Trimming cost V 4 bases and J 2 bases, with 14 bases left between them. Germline-derived CDR1 and CDR2 are SQVTM and ANQGSEA. The full variable domain, in which reference TRBV29-1 and TRBJ1-1 provide the parts outside the CDR3, is SAVISQKPSRDICQRGTSLTIQCQVDSQVTMMFWYRQQPGQSLTLIATANQGSEATYESGFVIDKFPISRPNLTFSTLTVSNMSPEDSSIYLCSVATGTLNTEAFFGQGTRLTVV.

CDR3 amino acids: CASSDVGARTWETQYF. In DNA, the CDR3 is TGTGCCAGCAGTGACGTGGGGGCCCGGACGTGGGAGACCCAGTACTTC. This rearrangement joins TRBV5-4 to TRBJ2-5, with a tentative D call TRBD1 (6 bases). The germline V and J ends were trimmed by 5 bases and 5 bases, with 22 bases remaining between them. The CDR3 is made up of 16 amino acids. CDR1 is SGHNT, CDR2 YYREEE, per germline (reference sequence).

Of note for this clone: One junction end does not reproduce the germline sequence, and a read error may be involved. The CDR3 protein is CATRRGYAYTF. CDR3 DNA sequence: TGTGCCACCCGACGGGGGTATGCCTACACCTTC. The chain joins TRBV6-5 to TRBJ1-2; D might be TRBD1 (5 bases). This CDR3 spans 11 amino acids. Germline CDR1 reads MNHEY; CDR2 reads SVGAGI.

The chain couples TRBV7-9 to TRBJ2-4; 7 bases match TRBD1. Germline-derived CDR1 and CDR2 are SEHNR and FQNEAQ (reference sequence). This CDR3 has 15 residues. Losses at the gene ends were 5 bases for V and 7 bases for J; bases not matched to a gene: 11. The CDR3 region is CASSPETGWKNIQYF. CDR3 DNA sequence: TGTGCCAGCAGCCCGGAGACAGGGTGGAAGAACATTCAGTACTTC.

This clone was picked up a small number of times. The chain combines TRBV13 with TRBJ2-3; 8 bases fit TRBD2. The CDR3 is 17 residues long. The V gene's germline CDR1 is PRHDT and CDR2 FYEKMQ (reference sequence). V dropped 1 base and J dropped 1; count of bases not matched to a gene: 7. CDR3 protein: CASSLDRGGSRTDTQYF. As DNA, the CDR3 is TGTGCCAGCAGCTTAGACCGCGGGGGGAGCCGCACAGATACGCAGTATTTT.

The chain links TRBV19 to TRBJ1-3; D perhaps matches TRBD1 (5 bases). This CDR3 has 14 residues. The V end lost 7 bases, the J end lost 3 bases, and 13 bases lay between the germline ends. Germline V gene lookup returns CDR1 LNHDA and CDR2 SQIVND (reference sequence). The CDR3: CASTMYQGGNTIYF. For the CDR3, the DNA is TGTGCCAGTACTATGTACCAGGGTGGAAACACCATATATTTT. Full variable domain (rest looked up from reference TRBV19 and TRBJ1-3): DGGITQSPKYLFRKEGQNVTLSCEQNLNHDAMYWYRQDPGQGLRLIYYSQIVNDFQKGDIAEGYSVSREKKESFPLTVTSAQKNPTAFYLCASTMYQGGNTIYFGEGSWLTVV.

This clone was counted once. CDR3 protein: CASSFGGRNSPLHF. DNA for the CDR3: TGTGCCAGCAGCTTTGGTGGGAGAAATTCACCCCTCCACTTT. The V and J genes are TRBV7-9 and TRBJ1-6, with D hard to call. The germline V gene has CDR1 SEHNR and CDR2 FQNEAQ (reference sequence). This CDR3 comprises 14 residues. The V end lost 3 bases, the J end lost 7 bases, and 10 bases lay between the germline ends. The full variable domain, in which reference TRBV7-9 and TRBJ1-6 provide the parts outside the CDR3, is DTGVSQNPRHKITKRGQNVTFRCDPISEHNRLYWYRQTLGQGPEFLTYFQNEAQLEKSRLLSDRFSAERPKGSFSTLEIQRTEQGDSAMYLCASSFGGRNSPLHFGNGTRLTVT.

This sequence joins TRBV27 and TRBJ2-3; D uncertain. CDR3 size: 11 residues. Germline V gene lookup returns CDR1 MNHEY and CDR2 SMNVEV (reference sequence). V lost 6 bases, J lost 3 bases, and 4 bases lay in between. CDR3 DNA sequence: TGTGCCAGCAGCGCGACAGATACGCAGTATTTT. Its translation is CASSATDTQYF.

V and J are TRBV19 and TRBJ1-5, with TRBD1 identical over 9 bases. Trimming took 5 bases from V and 1 from J; bases not matched to a gene: 9. Germline V gene data show CDR1 as LNHDA and CDR2 as SQIVND (reference sequence). The CDR3 contains 17 residues. The CDR3 loop reads CASSLGQGLTSNQPQHF. The DNA of the CDR3 is TGTGCCAGTAGTCTGGGACAGGGCCTGACCAGCAATCAGCCCCAGCATTTT.

In this sample, this clone turned up once. The rearrangement links TRBV10-2 to TRBJ1-6; D may be TRBD1 (6 bases). The germline V gene has CDR1 WSHSY and CDR2 SAAADI. Trimming cost V 4 bases and J 14 bases, with 15 bases left between them. The CDR3 extends over 13 amino acids. CDR3 loop: CASSGEGGFTLHF. CDR3 bases: TGCGCCAGCAGTGGGGAGGGGGGATTCACCCTCCACTTT.

The chain combines TRBV27 with TRBJ1-1; D is undetermined. Germline V lookup: CDR1 MNHEY, CDR2 SMNVEV (reference sequence). V was pared by 3 bases and J by 4 bases, with 6 bases between. CDR3 length: 12 residues. The CDR3 DNA is TGTGCCAGCAGTTTTGCCGGCACTGAAGCTTTCTTT. It codes for CASSFAGTEAFF.

This clone was seen a single time. This sequence joins TRBV6-9 and TRBJ1-1; a possible D gene is TRBD1 (6 bases). The CDR3 length is 14 residues. V lost 6 bases and J 2 bases, leaving 13 bases between the germline ends. CDR1 MNHGY and CDR2 SVAAGI come from the germline V gene. The CDR3 is CASRRAGANTEAFF. Written as DNA, the CDR3 is TGTGCCAGCAGGAGGGCGGGGGCCAACACTGAAGCTTTCTTT.

This chain connects TRBV7-2 to TRBJ2-7; 7 bases fit TRBD1. CDR3 length equals 13 residues. The ends lost 5 bases at V and 3 bases at J; junction bases unmatched: 4. CDR1 SGHTA and CDR2 FQGNSA come from the germline V gene. CDR3 protein: CASSTRQGYEQYF. For the CDR3, the DNA is TGTGCCAGCAGCACGAGACAGGGCTACGAGCAGTACTTC.

The rearrangement uses TRBV7-9 and TRBJ2-1, with D possibly being TRBD2 (6 bases). Germline V lookup: CDR1 SEHNR, CDR2 FQNEAQ (reference sequence). The CDR3 is 13 amino acids. Trimming shortened V by 5 bases and J by 7 bases, and 12 bases separated the two germline ends. CDR3 region: CASSQGSGNEQFF. The CDR3 nucleotides read TGTGCCAGCAGCCAAGGCAGCGGGAATGAGCAGTTCTTC. The full variable domain, rest sourced from reference TRBV7-9 and TRBJ2-1, is DTGVSQNPRHKITKRGQNVTFRCDPISEHNRLYWYRQTLGQGPEFLTYFQNEAQLEKSRLLSDRFSAERPKGSFSTLEIQRTEQGDSAMYLCASSQGSGNEQFFGPGTRLTVL.

The chain carries TRBV4-3 and TRBJ2-7; D unresolved. V dropped 2 bases and J dropped 1 base, with 15 bases sitting between them. The CDR3 length is 16 residues. In germline, CDR1 is LGHNA, CDR2 YSLEER. The CDR3 loop reads CASSQNRPSRSYEQYF. CDR3 DNA sequence: TGCGCCAGCAGCCAAAACCGGCCCTCGCGGTCCTACGAGCAGTACTTC.

This chain connects TRBV5-1 to TRBJ2-7; 7 bases map to TRBD2. Germline V gene lookup returns CDR1 SGHRS and CDR2 YFSETQ. The V segment lost 0 bases and the J segment 4 bases; nucleotides outside the gene matches: 7. This CDR3 has 15 residues. The CDR3 bases are TGCGCCAGCAGCTTGGTAACCTCGGGGGGATACGAGCAGTACTTC. It specifies CASSLVTSGGYEQYF.

The chain recombines TRBV20-1 with TRBJ2-1, with D maybe TRBD2 (5 bases). Germline V gives CDR1 DFQATT, CDR2 SNEGSKA (reference sequence). The V end lost 0 bases, the J end lost 10 bases, and 7 bases lay between the germline ends. This CDR3 contains 11 residues. The CDR3 region is CSAREAGEQFF. The CDR3, as DNA: TGCAGTGCTAGAGAGGCGGGCGAGCAGTTCTTC.

This chain connects TRBV5-6 to TRBJ2-1; D is possibly TRBD1 (5 bases). Germline CDR1 and CDR2: SGHDT and YYEEEE. V was clipped by 7 bases and J by 6 bases, with 14 bases between them. This CDR3 spans 13 amino acids. This CDR3 reads CASEQARGNEQFF. For the CDR3, the DNA is TGTGCCAGCGAGCAGGCTAGGGGCAATGAGCAGTTCTTC.

The chain uses TRBV7-3 and TRBJ1-5; weak D call: TRBD1 (5 bases). CDR1 and CDR2 from the germline V gene are SGHTA and FQGTGA. Trimming removed 2 bases at V and 7 bases at J, with 12 bases between. The CDR3 loop spans 14 amino acids. The CDR3 nucleotides are TGTGCCAGCAGCTTATGTAGGGAGGGGCAGCCCCAGCATTTT. It specifies CASSLCREGQPQHF.

V usage is TRBV7-9 and J usage is TRBJ2-3, with 13 nucleotides matching TRBD2. The ends lost 2 bases at V and 6 bases at J; junction bases unmatched: 8. This CDR3 region has 17 residues. Germline V CDR1 and CDR2: SEHNR, FQNEAQ (reference sequence). CDR3 bases: TGTGCCAGCAGCTTACTCTCGACTAGCGGGGGGCGTGATACGCAGTATTTT. It is translated as CASSLLSTSGGRDTQYF.